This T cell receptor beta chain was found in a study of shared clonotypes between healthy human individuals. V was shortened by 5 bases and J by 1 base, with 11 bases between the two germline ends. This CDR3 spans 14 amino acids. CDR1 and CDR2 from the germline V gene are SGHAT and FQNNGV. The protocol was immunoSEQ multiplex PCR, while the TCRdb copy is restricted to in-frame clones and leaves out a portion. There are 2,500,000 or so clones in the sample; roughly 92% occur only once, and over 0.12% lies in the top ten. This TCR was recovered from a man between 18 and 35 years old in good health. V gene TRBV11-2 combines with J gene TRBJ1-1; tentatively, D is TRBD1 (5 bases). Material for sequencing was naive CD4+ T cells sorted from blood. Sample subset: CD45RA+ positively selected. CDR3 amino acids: CASSPLDKNTEAFF. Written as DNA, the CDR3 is TGTGCCAGCAGCCCATTGGACAAGAACACTGAAGCTTTCTTT.